The T cell receptor beta chain described here comes from a study of T cells after posttransplantation cyclophosphamide (dated by TCRdb to the mid-2010s). Study-wide context: Using TRB sequencing, the study followed how the T cell repertoire rebuilt after myeloablative bone marrow transplantation with posttransplantation cyclophosphamide given as GVHD prophylaxis. Antigen receptor sequencing covered samples from a few dozen PTCy-treated patients and around 15 of their related bone marrow donors. TRB sequencing was performed on blood from all 35 or so PTCy patients with 1-year posttransplant specimens. TRB sequencing was also done on up to 3 additional blood samples from 2 to 5.2 years after transplant in 3 patients, and on pretransplant blood from a handful of patients. Because TRA and TRB clonality correlated tightly in eight or nine samples, later TCR analyses were limited to TRB. Public TRB sequences were compared against a database of over 3,600 sequences linked to responses to pathogens, tumor antigens, self-antigens and alloantigens. Study-wide conclusions, independent of this receptor: The TRB repertoires of T cells infiltrating skin or GI tract showed only limited overlap with the TRB repertoires of T cells in blood. Across roughly 49 patients, TRB clonality was highly associated with recipient CMV seropositivity and CMV reactivation, and PTCy diversity was similar to diversity in CNI/methotrexate controls. Donor-recipient similarity was low at 1-2 months but rose over the first year, and later blood repertoires were often dominated by donor CD8+ memory clones.

On the day of marrow donation, related bone marrow donors gave peripheral blood samples. Mononuclear cells from peripheral blood and bone marrow were separated by Ficoll-Hypaque density centrifugation and then cryopreserved. Concerning this clone: Its antigen remains unidentified. Base qualities were left out, and no much larger clone turns up one base away.

Genomic DNA was used for TRB sequencing, which was performed with the immunoSEQ assay at survey resolution or with the hsTCRB kit. The study's own analysis went as follows. The immunoSEQ software handled the initial read processing, while the LymphoSeq R package was used for the repertoire analyses. Clonality was calculated as 1 minus normalized Shannon entropy, and the Gini coefficient was also calculated for each TRB dataset. To infer phenotypes in unsorted samples, TRB sequences from sorted subsets of the recipient or donor were mapped onto unsorted samples from the same recipient. The source is immuneACCESS, and TCRdb retained only in-frame sequences with V and J called. Part of the clones is not carried over; for the studies checked, unresolved V genes explain less than half of this, and the remainder is unexplained. D and trimming come from the DNA, and the V and J calls and clone size come from that table. For this sample there are 25,000 to 35,000 clones; approximately 90% appear just once. Less than 3.5% of the sample is in the top ten clones.

CDR1 SNHLY and CDR2 FYNNEI are derived from the germline V gene. V was cut back by 1 base and J by 3 bases, leaving a gap of 9 bases between them. The CDR3 numbers 15 residues from cysteine through phenylalanine. Only CDR3 DNA is held: 45 bases, read in frame from base 1. Here the chain combines TRBV2 and TRBJ2-2; no D gene is confidently identified. This receptor was identified in a man aged 50-60 years. Material for sequencing was PBMCs. The CDR3 region has the sequence CASSEDVLYTGELFF. The DNA sequence follows: TGTGCCAGCAGTGAAGATGTTCTCTACACCGGGGAGCTGTTTTTT.